The 19 T cell receptor beta chains below were found in one sample sequenced in a study of blood T cells in healthy people across ages. Together with a sample-barcoded 5' primer, a J-beta primer mix was included in a second PCR lasting 7 to 11 cycles. TCRdb redid the calling of the 5' RACE reads with MiXCR, one entry per CDR3 protein. This table has 1.4 million to 1.5 million distinct CDR3 sequences, around 42% appearing once. The specimen was blood. The receptors come from a young woman in good health.

This chain links TRBV4-2 with TRBJ2-6; 8 bases line up with TRBD2. This CDR3 has 17 amino acids. The trim removed 3 bases at V and 2 bases at J, leaving 6 bases unmatched. Germline V gives CDR1 LGHNA, CDR2 YNFKEQ. The CDR3 loop reads CASSQAAREAGANVLTF. CDR3 in DNA: TGTGCCAGCAGCCAGGCGGCGCGGGAGGCTGGGGCCAACGTCCTGACTTTC.

This clonotype was observed a handful of times. The CDR3 bases are TGTGCCAGCAGTTTGGCAGGGACAATCATCGGGGGCGAGCAGTACTTC. Protein: CASSLAGTIIGGEQYF. The gene calls are TRBV12-3 or TRBV12-4 and TRBJ2-5, with D perhaps TRBD1 or TRBD2 (6 bases each). The better agreement between TRBJ2-7 and the DNA end casts doubt on the J call. The CDR3 totals 16 residues.

There are a few counts of this clonotype. The V gene is TRBV5-1, the J gene TRBJ2-7; perhaps D is TRBD1 or TRBD2 (5 bases each). The V end was cut by 1 base, the J end by 5 bases, with 19 bases between. The length of the CDR3 is 16 residues. Germline CDR1 SGHRS, CDR2 YFSETQ. This chain's CDR3 is CASSLSIGGSENEQYF. The CDR3 DNA reads TGCGCCAGCAGCTTGAGTATTGGGGGATCTGAGAACGAGCAGTACTTC. Based on the CDR3 plus reference TRBV5-1 and TRBJ2-7, the full variable domain is KAGVTQTPRYLIKTRGQQVTLSCSPISGHRSVSWYQQTPGQGLQFLFEYFSETQRNKGNFPGRFSGRQFSNSRSEMNVSTLELGDSALYLCASSLSIGGSENEQYFGPGTRLTVT.

The chain joins TRBV4-1 to TRBJ2-1; D is possibly TRBD1 (5 bases). V dropped 4 bases and J dropped 6 bases, with 13 bases sitting between them. This CDR3 is 14 amino acids long. Germline CDR1 MGHRA, CDR2 YSYEKL. CDR3 loop: CASSPDTSRNEQFF. CDR3 in DNA: TGCGCCAGCAGCCCGGACACGTCTCGCAATGAGCAGTTCTTC.

The chain is built from TRBV20-1 and TRBJ2-4; 9 bases are shared with TRBD2. From germline, CDR1 is DFQATT and CDR2 SNEGSKA (reference sequence). The J segment lost 0 bases and the V segment lost 0 bases, leaving 6 bases of the junction unmatched. There are 17 residues in the CDR3. CDR3 region: CSARDQGGGVAKNIQYF. CDR3 bases: TGCAGTGCTAGAGATCAGGGCGGGGGGGTAGCCAAAAACATTCAGTACTTC.

This clonotype was seen a few times. V gene TRBV18 combines with J gene TRBJ2-5, with 9 bases identical to TRBD2. The J call is uncertain, as TRBJ2-7 better fits the DNA end. CDR3 length: 15 residues. Germline-derived CDR1 and CDR2 are KGHSH and LQKENI. The CDR3 nucleotides read TGTGCCAGCTCACCACGTAGCGGGAGATCAGACGAGCAGTACTTC. This codes for CASSPRSGRSDEQYF.

The chain uses TRBV7-6 and TRBJ1-1, with D unclear. Deletions cut 0 bases from V and 6 bases from J, with 11 bases between. This CDR3 is built from 14 residues. Per germline, CDR1 SGHVS and CDR2 FNYEAQ. The CDR3 DNA sequence: TGTGCCAGCAGCTTAGCGCTAAGGCAGGCTGAAGCTTTCTTT. It is translated as CASSLALRQAEAFF.

The chain couples TRBV29-1 to TRBJ1-4; no definite D call. Germline V gene lookup returns CDR1 SQVTM and CDR2 ANQGSEA. Trimming pared 5 bases from V and 6 bases from J, leaving 10 bases between. The CDR3 totals 12 residues. CDR3 region: CSVPGRDEKLFF. The CDR3 coding sequence is TGCAGCGTTCCGGGCCGGGATGAAAAACTGTTTTTT.

This clonotype has more than one count but fewer than ten. The V call is TRBV27, the J call TRBJ2-7, with a tentative D call TRBD1 (6 bases). The V and J ends lost 3 bases and 6 bases respectively, with 12 bases between them. The CDR3 runs to 13 residues. The germline V gene has CDR1 MNHEY and CDR2 SMNVEV (reference sequence). The CDR3 reads CASSFPSRGEQYF. The DNA for the CDR3 is TGTGCCAGCAGTTTCCCCAGCAGGGGCGAGCAGTACTTC.

The rearrangement uses TRBV18 and TRBJ1-1; a possible D gene is TRBD1 (5 bases). Looked up from germline, CDR1 is KGHSH and CDR2 is LQKENI. The CDR3 sequence is 17 residues long. The ends were cut back, 0 bases at V and 1 base at J, with 15 bases in the middle. Here the CDR3 DNA reads TGTGCCAGCTCACCACCGGGGGGGTTAGATAAGAACACTGAAGCTTTCTTT. Translation: CASSPPGGLDKNTEAFF.

The gene calls are TRBV25-1 and TRBJ2-7; 14 nucleotides line up with TRBD2. Trimming cost V 6 bases and J 1 base; bases outside gene matches: 2. This CDR3 is 15 amino acids long. Germline lookup yields CDR1 MGHDK and CDR2 SYGVNS. The CDR3 DNA follows: TGTGCCAGCAGGGGACTAGCGGGAGATTCCTACGAGCAGTACTTC. Translation: CASRGLAGDSYEQYF.

The chain couples TRBV6-5 to TRBJ1-2; 11 bases map to TRBD1. Germline lookup yields CDR1 MNHEY and CDR2 SVGAGI. Germline trimming cut 8 bases from V and 3 bases from J; bases unmatched to any gene: 8. This CDR3 comprises 15 residues. The CDR3 here is CASSLQDRGHYGYTF. In DNA, the CDR3 is TGTGCCAGCTCTCTTCAGGACAGGGGGCACTATGGCTACACCTTC.

This clonotype was detected a few times. This chain joins TRBV6-5 and TRBJ1-6; D not resolved. Germline-derived CDR1 and CDR2 are MNHEY and SVGAGI. There are 16 residues in the CDR3. Trimming pared 5 bases from V and 9 bases from J, leaving 20 bases between. Here the CDR3 reads CASSRGAVGSISPLHF. CDR3 sequence (DNA): TGTGCCAGCAGTCGGGGTGCGGTGGGATCCATTTCACCCCTCCACTTT.

Of note for this clonotype: The CDR3 end shows no conserved phenylalanine or tryptophan, and so a read error is likely. This chain links TRBV6-1 with TRBJ1-2; TRBD1 matches 10 bases. The CDR3 is made up of 17 amino acids. V trimming: 5 bases; J trimming: 4 bases; junction bases outside the gene matches: 13. In germline, CDR1 is MNHNS, CDR2 SASEGT. In nucleotides, the CDR3 is TGTGCCAGCAGTACGCGGGACAGGGGATCGATCGGCTATGGCTACACCTCC. Translation: CASSTRDRGSIGYGYTS.

The chain employs TRBV25-1 and TRBJ2-3; D remains unclear. CDR3 length: 14 amino acids. V lost 3 bases and J 2 bases, leaving 9 bases between the germline ends. Germline CDR1 and CDR2: MGHDK and SYGVNS. CDR3: CASSEAAPTDTQYF. The DNA of the CDR3 is TGTGCCAGCAGTGAGGCGGCCCCCACAGATACGCAGTATTTT.

This clonotype occurred a few times. This chain joins TRBV7-2 and TRBJ2-1; possible D gene TRBD2, 6 bases. CDR1 and CDR2 (germline): SGHTA, FQGNSA. Trimming removed 5 bases at V and 2 bases at J, with 16 bases between. The CDR3 contains 16 residues. The CDR3 nucleotides are TGTGCCAGCAGCCCTCTAGCGACTACTACCTACAATGAGCAGTTCTTC. As protein: CASSPLATTTYNEQFF.

The V and J genes are TRBV9 and TRBJ2-1, with no clear D. Germline CDR1 SGDLS, CDR2 YYNGEE. V lost 4 bases and J lost 4, with 18 bases in between. The CDR3 totals 16 residues. CDR3 amino acids: CASSLREDRAYNEQFF. The CDR3 DNA sequence: TGTGCCAGCAGCTTAAGAGAGGACCGAGCATACAATGAGCAGTTCTTC. Filled out from reference TRBV9 and TRBJ2-1, the complete variable domain reads DSGVTQTPKHLITATGQRVTLRCSPRSGDLSVYWYQQSLDQGLQFLIQYYNGEERAKGNILERFSAQQFPDLHSELNLSSLELGDSALYFCASSLREDRAYNEQFFGPGTRLTVL.

CDR3 sequence (DNA): TGTGCCAGCCGATTAACTTCACAGGGGTCTTCTAATCAGCCCCAGCATTTT. The encoded protein is CASRLTSQGSSNQPQHF. The chain carries TRBV27 and TRBJ1-5; 7 bases line up with TRBD1. Germline V gene sequence: CDR1 MNHEY, CDR2 SMNVEV (reference sequence). Losses at the gene ends were 8 bases for V and 4 bases for J; bases not matched to a gene: 17. The CDR3 totals 17 residues.

The rearrangement joins TRBV25-1 to TRBJ2-1; D remains unclear. Germline assignment: CDR1 MGHDK and CDR2 SYGVNS. CDR3 length equals 13 residues. Trimming cost V 2 bases and J 7 bases, with 9 bases left between them. The DNA for the CDR3 is TGTGCCAGCAGTGAACCCAGAGTAAATGAGCAGTTCTTC. It encodes CASSEPRVNEQFF.